This TCR beta chain was recovered during a study of technical replicates of blood from several donors. Sequencing was performed with immunoSEQ multiplex PCR; in TCRdb, only in-frame clones are kept and a portion is missing. The data show tens of thousands of clones, with roughly 98% seen just once and approximately 0.17% held by the top ten. Trimming removed 11 bases from V and 5 bases from J; junction bases left unmatched: 8. The CDR3 totals 13 residues. The V gene's germline CDR1 is SNHLY and CDR2 FYNNEI. This clone was seen once. This TCR was sampled from a human donor in good health. The J gene is TRBJ1-5, the V gene TRBV2, with 8 bases matching TRBD1. The sample consisted of T cells isolated from PBMCs. The CDR3 loop is CAGRQGPDQPQHF. The CDR3 DNA sequence: TGTGCCGGCCGACAGGGGCCCGATCAGCCCCAGCATTTT.